The T cell receptor beta chain described here comes from a study of blood T cells in healthy people across ages. A second 7 to 11 cycle PCR used barcoded and J-beta primers. TCRdb independently ran MiXCR on the 5' RACE reads; one entry per CDR3 protein. The sample records 1.5 million to 2 million distinct CDR3 sequences, 28% being singletons. This clonotype was counted only a few times. Antigen specificity is unknown. A much more abundant neighbour one base away suggests this may be a read error. Per the germline V gene, CDR1 is MGHRA and CDR2 is YSYEKL. The CDR3 sequence is 13 residues long. Findings of the study overall: While age rose, TCR beta diversity per million T cells dropped in a roughly linear way.

Input material: blood. This chain connects TRBV4-1 to TRBJ2-4; D is uncertain. The DNA matches TRBJ2-7 better at its end, which makes the J call doubtful. The clonotype was recovered from a woman younger than 45 in good health. CDR3 loop: CASSPNEQSEQYF. CDR3 sequence (DNA): TGCGCCAGCAGCCCGAACGAACAGAGCGAGCAGTACTTC.